This entry features one T cell receptor (beta chain) sequence. Treatment specified: randomized to nivolumab then ipilimumab (arm A) or the reverse (arm B). This sample stems from a study of sequential checkpoint blockade in melanoma. The repertoire was sequenced with immunoSEQ multiplex PCR; TCRdb's copy has only in-frame clones and lacks some. Among just over 15,000 clones listed, around three quarters were seen once. V was clipped by 5 bases and J by 6 bases, with 5 bases between them. This CDR3 has 11 residues. From germline, CDR1 is MGHDK and CDR2 SYGVNS. Sequencing was performed on CD8+ T cells sorted from blood (inferred from file names), taken from a patient given nivolumab and ipilimumab in sequence. This receptor was identified in a human donor with melanoma. This chain connects TRBV25-1 to TRBJ2-1, with D unclear. CDR3 residues: CASSLSNEQFF. The CDR3 bases are TGTGCCAGCAGTTTATCCAATGAGCAGTTCTTC.